The 2 T cell receptor beta chains below all came from one sample that was sequenced in a study of human T cells and chemical hapten exposure. Via MiXCR, TCRdb re-called the RACE reads, giving one row per CDR3 protein. The table shows 150,000 to 200,000 distinct CDR3 sequences, with around 15% occurring only once. Documented time point: patch test 1, 2 weeks after DPC sensitization. Treatment here: therapeutic diphenylcyclopropenone sensitization with weekly scalp DPC. The sample in question was whole blood, obtained in connection with sensitization to the hapten diphenylcyclopropenone (DPC). The receptors were sampled from a woman under 40 with alopecia areata. Some clones in this sample may be carry-over from other donors' samples.

Only a few counts were recorded for this clonotype. The rearrangement links TRBV6-2 or TRBV6-3 to TRBJ1-5, with 8 bases matching TRBD1. J was trimmed by 0 bases and V by 6 bases; bases with no gene match: 16. Germline lookup yields CDR1 MNHEY and CDR2 SVGEGT. The CDR3 length is 19 residues. The CDR3: CASSPLGRTGSYSNQPQHF. The DNA for the CDR3 is TGTGCCAGCAGCCCCTTGGGGAGGACAGGGAGCTATAGCAATCAGCCCCAGCATTTT.

This clonotype has more than one count but fewer than ten. CDR3: CASSYSTGGNEQFF. The CDR3 DNA sequence: TGTGCCAGCAGTTACTCGACAGGGGGCAATGAGCAGTTCTTC. V usage is TRBV6-2 or TRBV6-3 and J usage is TRBJ2-1, with 9 bases aligning to TRBD1. With 0 bases clipped from V and 6 bases from J, the junction kept 0 bases outside the gene matches. The CDR3 runs 14 residues. Germline V gene sequence: CDR1 MNHEY, CDR2 SVGEGT.